The present T cell receptor beta chain was sequenced within a study of blood T cell repertoires in COVID-19 (dated by TCRdb to 2020 to 2022). With regard to the full study: Collaborator samples came from the United States, Italy and Spain and covered acute and convalescent phases of COVID-19. The material from the prospective study consisted of cDNA or gDNA derived from T cells, B-cell-depleted T cells, or PBMCs. The dataset comprised deeply sampled blood TCRbeta repertoires from subjects exposed to, actively infected with, or recovered from COVID-19. A freely available public database, intended as a resource for researchers studying the immune response to SARS-CoV-2, is where the repertoires were released. Samples came from the ongoing ImmuneRACE study (first 160 participants) plus 1,254 subjects from 6 global collaborators. Sample metadata almost always included a de-identified subject ID, COVID-19 status, age in years and sex. Where available, HLA class I and class II types were obtained from metadata supplied by the sample provider rather than from assay-based typing. Beyond this particular receptor, the publication reports: How much clinical and demographic metadata was included differed by source and by participant, and the metadata was provided uncurated.

Trimming removed 3 bases from V and 8 bases from J; the gene matches leave 3 bases unexplained. The CDR3, cysteine through phenylalanine, is 15 amino acids long. The retained sequence is limited to the CDR3, 45 bases, with the frame set at the first base. From the germline V gene, CDR1 is KGHSH and CDR2 is LQKENI. Participants in the prospective study were aged about 18 to 90 years, lived in about two dozen United States geographic areas, and enrolled through a virtual design. In the prospective study, participants were assigned to cohorts based on the clinical history participants reported in a screening survey and a study questionnaire. A participant counted as exposed if, within 2 weeks of entering the study, that participant had been in contact with someone who had a PCR-confirmed or clinician-diagnosed COVID-19 case. Mobile phlebotomists in the prospective study collected whole blood, serum and a nasopharyngeal or oropharyngeal swab from every participant. Participants in the prospective study had the option to provide additional blood draws and questionnaires over a roughly two-month period. Prospective study blood samples were shipped either frozen or at room temperature before DNA extraction.

TCRbeta CDR3 regions were amplified from genomic DNA using the immunoSEQ Assay, a bias-controlled multiplex PCR. Concerning the study's data processing: The number of nucleated cells in each sample was estimated by amplification of reference gene primers within the assay. To quantify the absolute abundance of each unique TCRbeta CDR3 rearrangement, sequence reads were collapsed and filtered. For each sample, productive Simpson clonality was calculated by taking the square root of Simpson's diversity index across productive rearrangements. Held by TCRdb, this immuneACCESS table contains in-frame sequences only and omits some clones. Under half of the omission traces to an unresolved V gene where checked; the cause of the rest is unknown. V, J and clone size are taken as reported in that table, and D and trimming were inferred from the DNA itself. The sample has about 300,000 clones on record, about nine tenths of them singletons. The top ten hold roughly 2.9% of the sample.

With regard to this clone: Its antigen is not yet known. No base quality information exists; no much larger clone differs at one position.

Recombination connected TRBV18 to TRBJ2-1; 14 bases in the junction line up with TRBD2. Sequenced: PBMCs or T cells enriched from blood (not recorded which). The TCR originated in a woman in her fifties or sixties who had been exposed to COVID-19. The CDR3 sequence is CASSPGLAGADEQFF. Read as DNA, the sequence is TGTGCCAGCTCACCGGGACTAGCGGGGGCGGATGAGCAGTTCTTC.